Listed below are T cell receptor beta chains from one sample, sequenced in a study of radiation and T cells in renal cell carcinoma. Sequencing used immunoSEQ multiplex PCR; TCRdb keeps in-frame clones, though not all of them. The repertoire holds approximately 110,000 clones, with roughly 80% as singletons. The material was blood, obtained from a patient whose treatment included radiotherapy and nephrectomy. The source of these receptors is a woman aged 55-75 years with renal cell carcinoma. The CDR3 runs from the conserved cysteine through the conserved F or W. The order of the fields is D gene, clone size, V gene, J gene, CDR3 DNA, CDR3 protein. The D gene is left open where the match is weak. Clone size appears in some rows only: once, few, many, or a class for an expanded clone.

d_call: TRBD2; clone_size: NA; v_call: TRBV28; j_call: TRBJ2-5; cdr3_nt: TGTGCCAGCAGTTTGATAAGCGGGGGGGCAGCAGAGACCCAGTACTTC; cdr3_aa: CASSLISGGAAETQYF
d_call: NA; clone_size: NA; v_call: TRBV5-1; j_call: TRBJ2-3; cdr3_nt: TGCGCCAGCAGCTTGGACTGGGCCGGGGATACGCAGTATTTT; cdr3_aa: CASSLDWAGDTQYF
d_call: NA; clone_size: NA; v_call: TRBV10-1; j_call: TRBJ1-1; cdr3_nt: TGCGCCAGCAGTGAGGGACGACGCCCGAACACTGAAGCTTTCTTT; cdr3_aa: CASSEGRRPNTEAFF
d_call: NA; clone_size: NA; v_call: TRBV5-1; j_call: TRBJ2-2; cdr3_nt: TGCGCCACCCAAGCTACAACAGGGATCGGGGAGCTGTTTTTT; cdr3_aa: CATQATTGIGELFF
d_call: NA; clone_size: NA; v_call: TRBV30; j_call: TRBJ1-4; cdr3_nt: TGTGCCTGGAGTGTACCGCACAAGGGACCTGAAAAACTGTTTTTT; cdr3_aa: CAWSVPHKGPEKLFF
d_call: TRBD1; clone_size: NA; v_call: TRBV6-1; j_call: TRBJ1-2; cdr3_nt: TGTGCCAGCAGGGGACAGACCAACTATGGCTACACCTTC; cdr3_aa: CASRGQTNYGYTF
d_call: NA; clone_size: NA; v_call: TRBV19; j_call: TRBJ2-7; cdr3_nt: TGTGCCAGTAGCCGGGGCACGGGAACCTACGAGCAGTACTTC; cdr3_aa: CASSRGTGTYEQYF
d_call: NA; clone_size: NA; v_call: TRBV6-5; j_call: TRBJ2-2; cdr3_nt: TGTGCCAGCAGTTCCAGGGGCCTTTTTAGGGTCGGGGAGCTGTTTTTT; cdr3_aa: CASSSRGLFRVGELFF
d_call: TRBD2; clone_size: once; v_call: TRBV7-2; j_call: TRBJ2-1; cdr3_nt: TGTGCCAGCAGCCCCCGACTAGCGGGGGGCCACAATGAGCAGTTCTTC; cdr3_aa: CASSPRLAGGHNEQFF
d_call: TRBD1; clone_size: NA; v_call: TRBV5-1; j_call: TRBJ1-3; cdr3_nt: TGCGCCAGCAGACTAGGGGGCAATGGAAACACCATATATTTT; cdr3_aa: CASRLGGNGNTIYF
d_call: TRBD1; clone_size: NA; v_call: TRBV10-3; j_call: TRBJ2-7; cdr3_nt: TGTGCCATCAGTGAGCCCGGGACAGGCTACGAGCAGTACTTC; cdr3_aa: CAISEPGTGYEQYF
d_call: NA; clone_size: NA; v_call: TRBV5-6; j_call: TRBJ2-3; cdr3_nt: TGTGCCAGCAGCTTGGCTGATACGCAGTATTTT; cdr3_aa: CASSLADTQYF
d_call: TRBD1; clone_size: NA; v_call: TRBV6-5; j_call: TRBJ1-2; cdr3_nt: TGTGCCAGCAGCATCAAACCAGGGGGTAGCTACACCTTC; cdr3_aa: CASSIKPGGSYTF
d_call: NA; clone_size: NA; v_call: TRBV7-2; j_call: TRBJ2-2; cdr3_nt: TGTGCCAGCAGCTTAATTCTCCCCGGGGAGCTGTTTTTT; cdr3_aa: CASSLILPGELFF
d_call: NA; clone_size: NA; v_call: TRBV6-5; j_call: TRBJ2-7; cdr3_nt: TGTGCCAGCAGTTTAGACCGGTACGAGCAGTACTTC; cdr3_aa: CASSLDRYEQYF
d_call: NA; clone_size: NA; v_call: TRBV9; j_call: TRBJ2-1; cdr3_nt: TGTGCCAGCAGCTTCAGAAGCTCCTACAATGAGCAGTTCTTC; cdr3_aa: CASSFRSSYNEQFF
d_call: NA; clone_size: NA; v_call: TRBV7-2; j_call: TRBJ1-1; cdr3_nt: TGTGCCAGCAGCCCAAGGAGGTTGTCGTTTGAAGCTTTCTTT; cdr3_aa: CASSPRRLSFEAFF
d_call: NA; clone_size: NA; v_call: TRBV28; j_call: TRBJ1-5; cdr3_nt: TGTGCCAGCAGTGACCTGGGTTCTTATAGCAATCAGCCCCAGCATTTT; cdr3_aa: CASSDLGSYSNQPQHF
d_call: NA; clone_size: NA; v_call: TRBV28; j_call: TRBJ1-4; cdr3_nt: TGTGCCAGCAGTTTAAGATCGTTCCAGACGGCTCTTAATGAAAAACTGTTTTTT; cdr3_aa: CASSLRSFQTALNEKLFF
d_call: TRBD2; clone_size: NA; v_call: TRBV5-5; j_call: TRBJ2-5; cdr3_nt: TGTGCCAGCAGCTTGGATTGGCGGGGGGGCGGTGAGACCCAGTACTTC; cdr3_aa: CASSLDWRGGGETQYF
d_call: NA; clone_size: NA; v_call: TRBV5-4; j_call: TRBJ1-2; cdr3_nt: TGTGCCAGCAGCTCTTTTTATGGCTACACCTTC; cdr3_aa: CASSSFYGYTF
d_call: NA; clone_size: NA; v_call: TRBV27; j_call: TRBJ1-1; cdr3_nt: TGTGCCAGCAGCGCTGGGGTGGGGAACACTGAAGCTTTCTTT; cdr3_aa: CASSAGVGNTEAFF